The 2 T cell receptor beta chains reported below all come from one sample, sequenced in a study of naive and memory T cell subsets. The beta constant-region primer was an equimolar mix of two oligonucleotides covering TRBC1 and TRBC2. TCRdb processed the UMI-ligation and nested PCR reads anew with MiXCR; each CDR3 protein has one entry. The sample comprises tens of thousands of distinct CDR3 sequences, 13% of which are singletons, and around 21% rests with the top ten. The specimen was effector memory CD4+ T cells from blood. Subset specified: effector memory, CD45RA- CD27-. The receptors were gathered from a human donor in good health.

The chain uses TRBV5-4 and TRBJ2-7, with unresolved D. Per germline, CDR1 SGHNT and CDR2 YYREEE (reference sequence). This CDR3 region has 14 residues. V lost 3 bases, J lost 0 bases, and 10 bases lay in between. The CDR3, as DNA: TGTGCCAGCAGCTATACAAGGGCCTCCTACGAGCAGTACTTC. This sequence encodes CASSYTRASYEQYF.

The CDR3 spells CASSRDSPNTEAFF. The CDR3, as DNA: TGTGCCAGCAGTCGGGACAGTCCAAACACTGAAGCTTTCTTT. This sequence joins TRBV6-5 and TRBJ1-1, with 7 positions matching TRBD1. V lost 5 bases, J lost 2 bases, and 5 bases stayed unmatched. CDR1 and CDR2 (germline): MNHEY, SVGAGI. The CDR3 is 14 amino acids.